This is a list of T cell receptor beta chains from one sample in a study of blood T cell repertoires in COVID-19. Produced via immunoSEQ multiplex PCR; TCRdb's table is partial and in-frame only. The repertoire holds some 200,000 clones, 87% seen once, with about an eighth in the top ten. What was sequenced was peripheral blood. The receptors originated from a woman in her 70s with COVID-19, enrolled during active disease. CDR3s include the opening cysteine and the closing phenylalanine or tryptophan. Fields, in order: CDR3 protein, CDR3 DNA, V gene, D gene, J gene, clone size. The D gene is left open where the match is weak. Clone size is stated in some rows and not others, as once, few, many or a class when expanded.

cdr3_aa: CASSKRDTDYGYTF
cdr3_nt: TGTGCCAGCTCAAAACGGGACACCGACTATGGCTACACCTTC
v_call: TRBV18
d_call: .
j_call: TRBJ1-2
clone_size: .

cdr3_aa: CASSFTGNTEAFF
cdr3_nt: TGTGCCAGCAGCTTTACAGGGAACACTGAAGCTTTCTTT
v_call: TRBV3-1/TRBV3-2
d_call: .
j_call: TRBJ1-1
clone_size: .

cdr3_aa: CASSLLSTGLQETQYF
cdr3_nt: TGTGCCAGCAGCTTGTTATCGACAGGCCTCCAAGAGACCCAGTACTTC
v_call: TRBV7-9
d_call: .
j_call: TRBJ2-5
clone_size: .

cdr3_aa: CASSSGVYGYTF
cdr3_nt: TGTGCCAGCAGTTCGGGGGTTTATGGCTACACCTTC
v_call: TRBV12-3/TRBV12-4
d_call: .
j_call: TRBJ1-2
clone_size: .

cdr3_aa: CASSGQVNEKLFF
cdr3_nt: TGTGCCAGCAGCGGGCAGGTGAATGAAAAACTGTTTTTT
v_call: TRBV14
d_call: .
j_call: TRBJ1-4
clone_size: once

cdr3_aa: CAIRSTVNQPQHF
cdr3_nt: TGTGCCATACGATCGACAGTCAATCAGCCCCAGCATTTT
v_call: TRBV10-3
d_call: .
j_call: TRBJ1-5
clone_size: .

cdr3_aa: CASSPGTGGATSGSNEQFF
cdr3_nt: TGTGCCAGCTCACCCGGGACAGGGGGCGCGACTAGCGGGAGCAATGAGCAGTTCTTC
v_call: TRBV18
d_call: .
j_call: TRBJ2-1
clone_size: .

cdr3_aa: CAWTYFPDRAGANVLTF
cdr3_nt: TGTGCCTGGACCTACTTTCCAGACAGGGCTGGGGCCAACGTCCTGACTTTC
v_call: TRBV30
d_call: TRBD1
j_call: TRBJ2-6
clone_size: .

cdr3_aa: CASSPPKNTEAFF
cdr3_nt: TGTGCCAGCAGTCCCCCAAAGAACACTGAAGCTTTCTTT
v_call: TRBV6-5
d_call: .
j_call: TRBJ1-1
clone_size: few

cdr3_aa: CASSPGAVSGNTIYF
cdr3_nt: TGTGCCAGCAGCCCAGGGGCGGTCTCTGGAAACACCATATATTTT
v_call: TRBV7-6
d_call: .
j_call: TRBJ1-3
clone_size: .

cdr3_aa: CASSSSDIQPQHF
cdr3_nt: .
v_call: TRBV12-3/TRBV12-4
d_call: .
j_call: TRBJ1-5
clone_size: .

cdr3_aa: CASRRQETQYF
cdr3_nt: TGTGCCAGCAGACGACAGGAGACCCAGTACTTC
v_call: TRBV6-5
d_call: .
j_call: TRBJ2-5
clone_size: .

cdr3_aa: CASSVVGAGSPLHF
cdr3_nt: TGTGCCAGCAGCGTAGTAGGGGCAGGATCACCCCTCCACTTT
v_call: TRBV9
d_call: .
j_call: TRBJ1-6
clone_size: .

cdr3_aa: CASSLLLGRGASEAFF
cdr3_nt: TGTGCCAGCAGTTTATTACTTGGTCGGGGGGCCTCTGAAGCTTTCTTT
v_call: TRBV28
d_call: .
j_call: TRBJ1-1
clone_size: .

cdr3_aa: CASSDGTHGGELFF
cdr3_nt: TGTGCCAGCAGTGACGGGACACATGGAGGGGAGCTGTTTTTT
v_call: TRBV6-2/TRBV6-3
d_call: .
j_call: TRBJ2-2
clone_size: .

cdr3_aa: CSVEISQGAGGYTF
cdr3_nt: TGCAGCGTTGAAATATCACAGGGGGCAGGCGGCTACACCTTC
v_call: TRBV29-1
d_call: TRBD1
j_call: TRBJ1-2
clone_size: .

cdr3_aa: CASSQGLPHEQYF
cdr3_nt: TGCGCCAGCAGCCAAGGGCTTCCTCACGAGCAGTACTTC
v_call: TRBV4-3
d_call: .
j_call: TRBJ2-7
clone_size: .

cdr3_aa: CASSFGRVGTEAFF
cdr3_nt: TGTGCCAGCAGTTTTGGCAGGGTCGGGACTGAAGCTTTCTTT
v_call: TRBV28
d_call: .
j_call: TRBJ1-1
clone_size: .

cdr3_aa: CASSRGTTEKLFF
cdr3_nt: TGTGCCAGCAGCCGTGGGACAACCGAAAAACTGTTTTTT
v_call: TRBV6-5
d_call: .
j_call: TRBJ1-4
clone_size: .

cdr3_aa: CASGEGGAAFF
cdr3_nt: TGCGCCAGCGGCGAGGGGGGGGCCGCTTTCTTT
v_call: TRBV5-1
d_call: .
j_call: TRBJ1-1
clone_size: .

cdr3_aa: CASILDRGAEAFF
cdr3_nt: .
v_call: TRBV21-1
d_call: .
j_call: TRBJ1-1
clone_size: .

cdr3_aa: CASSQSSGPSYNEQFF
cdr3_nt: TGTGCCAGCAGCCAGTCTAGCGGGCCCTCCTACAATGAGCAGTTCTTC
v_call: TRBV3-1/TRBV3-2
d_call: TRBD2
j_call: TRBJ2-1
clone_size: few

cdr3_aa: CASSLYGVLGGSTGYTF
cdr3_nt: TGTGCCAGCAGCTTGTATGGGGTCCTGGGGGGGAGTACTGGCTACACCTTC
v_call: TRBV5-4
d_call: .
j_call: TRBJ1-2
clone_size: .

cdr3_aa: CASSQEVGGVREKLFF
cdr3_nt: TGTGCCAGCAGCCAAGAAGTGGGGGGGGTAAGAGAAAAACTGTTTTTT
v_call: TRBV4-2
d_call: .
j_call: TRBJ1-4
clone_size: .

cdr3_aa: CASSRTSGMSSYEQYF
cdr3_nt: TGTGCCAGCAGCCGGACTAGCGGGATGAGCTCCTACGAGCAGTACTTC
v_call: TRBV7-2
d_call: TRBD2
j_call: TRBJ2-7
clone_size: .

cdr3_aa: CASSSPLAGGNEQFF
cdr3_nt: TGTGCCAGCAGTTCCCCACTAGCGGGAGGGAATGAGCAGTTCTTC
v_call: TRBV28
d_call: TRBD2
j_call: TRBJ2-1
clone_size: .

cdr3_aa: CASSQDRTRSSYEQYF
cdr3_nt: TGCGCCAGCAGCCAAGATAGGACTAGATCGTCCTACGAGCAGTACTTC
v_call: TRBV4-1
d_call: TRBD2
j_call: TRBJ2-7
clone_size: many

cdr3_aa: CASGPHQQETQYF
cdr3_nt: TGTGCCAGCGGGCCACACCAACAAGAGACCCAGTACTTC
v_call: TRBV3-1/TRBV3-2
d_call: .
j_call: TRBJ2-5
clone_size: .

cdr3_aa: CASSFRTSGSYNEQFF
cdr3_nt: TGTGCCAGCAGCTTTCGGACTAGCGGGAGTTACAATGAGCAGTTCTTC
v_call: TRBV7-8
d_call: TRBD2
j_call: TRBJ2-1
clone_size: .

cdr3_aa: CASSGQGASTDTQYF
cdr3_nt: TGCGCCAGCAGTGGACAGGGGGCTAGCACAGATACGCAGTATTTT
v_call: TRBV10-1
d_call: TRBD1
j_call: TRBJ2-3
clone_size: .

cdr3_aa: CAWRPGLKTEAFF
cdr3_nt: TGTGCCTGGAGGCCAGGGTTAAAAACTGAAGCTTTCTTT
v_call: TRBV30
d_call: .
j_call: TRBJ1-1
clone_size: once

cdr3_aa: CAWSRGTDTQYF
cdr3_nt: TGTGCCTGGAGTCGGGGCACAGATACGCAGTATTTT
v_call: TRBV30
d_call: .
j_call: TRBJ2-3
clone_size: .

cdr3_aa: CASSPAAGNQPQHF
cdr3_nt: TGCGCCAGCAGTCCCGCGGCTGGCAATCAGCCCCAGCATTTT
v_call: TRBV5-1
d_call: .
j_call: TRBJ1-5
clone_size: .

cdr3_aa: CASSLDGSSYNSPLHF
cdr3_nt: TGCGCCAGCAGCTTGGATGGGAGCTCCTATAATTCACCCCTCCACTTT
v_call: TRBV5-1
d_call: .
j_call: TRBJ1-6
clone_size: .

cdr3_aa: CATSDNDSPRGEQYF
cdr3_nt: TGTGCCACCAGTGACAACGACAGCCCAAGAGGCGAGCAGTACTTC
v_call: TRBV24-1
d_call: .
j_call: TRBJ2-7
clone_size: once

cdr3_aa: CASSPERPPQHF
cdr3_nt: TGTGCCAGCAGTCCCGAGAGGCCGCCCCAGCATTTT
v_call: TRBV6-2/TRBV6-3
d_call: .
j_call: TRBJ1-5
clone_size: few

cdr3_aa: CASSGTGSYEQYF
cdr3_nt: TGTGCCAGTAGTGGGACAGGGTCATACGAGCAGTACTTC
v_call: TRBV19
d_call: TRBD1
j_call: TRBJ2-7
clone_size: .

cdr3_aa: CAWRTTNTEAFF
cdr3_nt: TGTGCCTGGAGGACTACTAACACTGAAGCTTTCTTT
v_call: TRBV30
d_call: .
j_call: TRBJ1-1
clone_size: .

cdr3_aa: CASRRDRGGYGYTF
cdr3_nt: TGTGCCAGCAGGAGAGACAGGGGCGGCTATGGCTACACCTTC
v_call: TRBV28
d_call: TRBD1
j_call: TRBJ1-2
clone_size: .

cdr3_aa: CASSQVGGAGYEQYF
cdr3_nt: TGTGCCAGCAGCCAAGTAGGGGGCGCGGGCTACGAGCAGTACTTC
v_call: TRBV14
d_call: TRBD1
j_call: TRBJ2-7
clone_size: .

cdr3_aa: CASSVDTGPGRKLFF
cdr3_nt: TGTGCCAGCAGCGTAGATACAGGGCCGGGCCGAAAACTGTTTTTT
v_call: TRBV9
d_call: .
j_call: TRBJ1-4
clone_size: .

cdr3_aa: CASSLGGSSYEQYF
cdr3_nt: TGTGCCAGCAGCTTAGGAGGGAGCTCCTACGAGCAGTACTTC
v_call: TRBV11-3
d_call: .
j_call: TRBJ2-7
clone_size: .

cdr3_aa: CASSPRDVGYTF
cdr3_nt: TGTGCCAGTAGCCCCAGGGATGTCGGCTACACCTTC
v_call: TRBV19
d_call: .
j_call: TRBJ1-2
clone_size: few

cdr3_aa: CASSPSGTGGPTDTQYF
cdr3_nt: TGCGCCAGCAGCCCCTCCGGGACGGGAGGGCCGACAGATACGCAGTATTTT
v_call: TRBV4-3
d_call: TRBD2
j_call: TRBJ2-3
clone_size: .

cdr3_aa: CASSLLAGTSTDTQYF
cdr3_nt: TGTGCCAGCAGCTTACTAGCGGGAACTAGCACAGATACGCAGTATTTT
v_call: TRBV7-3
d_call: TRBD2
j_call: TRBJ2-3
clone_size: .

cdr3_aa: CASSEARTGLAFF
cdr3_nt: TGTGCCAGCAGTGAAGCTCGGACAGGGCTCGCTTTCTTT
v_call: TRBV2
d_call: TRBD1
j_call: TRBJ1-1
clone_size: once

cdr3_aa: CAWSVNRGDTQYF
cdr3_nt: TGTGCCTGGAGTGTAAACAGGGGAGATACGCAGTATTTT
v_call: TRBV30
d_call: TRBD1
j_call: TRBJ2-3
clone_size: .

cdr3_aa: CASSLSVGFYGYTF
cdr3_nt: TGTGCCAGCAGTTTATCCGTCGGTTTCTATGGCTACACCTTC
v_call: TRBV27
d_call: .
j_call: TRBJ1-2
clone_size: .

cdr3_aa: CASRRRNEQYF
cdr3_nt: TGTGCCAGCAGGAGGCGCAACGAGCAGTACTTC
v_call: TRBV6-5
d_call: .
j_call: TRBJ2-7
clone_size: once

cdr3_aa: CASSKEQVLGETQYF
cdr3_nt: TGTGCCAGCAGTAAAGAACAGGTTTTGGGAGAGACCCAGTACTTC
v_call: TRBV5-6
d_call: .
j_call: TRBJ2-5
clone_size: .

cdr3_aa: CASSLAGTSGSTDTQYF
cdr3_nt: TGCGCCAGCAGCTTGGCCGGGACTAGCGGTAGCACAGATACGCAGTATTTT
v_call: TRBV5-1
d_call: TRBD2
j_call: TRBJ2-3
clone_size: .

cdr3_aa: CASSPPGLSSYNEQFF
cdr3_nt: TGTGCCAGCTCACCACCGGGACTGAGCTCCTACAATGAGCAGTTCTTC
v_call: TRBV18
d_call: .
j_call: TRBJ2-1
clone_size: .

cdr3_aa: CASSFSLRGEQYF
cdr3_nt: TGCGCCAGCAGCTTCTCTCTACGCGGCGAGCAGTACTTC
v_call: TRBV5-1
d_call: .
j_call: TRBJ2-7
clone_size: few

cdr3_aa: CASSVSTGLQETQYF
cdr3_nt: TGTGCCAGTAGTGTCTCGACAGGGCTTCAAGAGACCCAGTACTTC
v_call: TRBV19
d_call: TRBD1
j_call: TRBJ2-5
clone_size: .

cdr3_aa: CAISSGAREEETQYF
cdr3_nt: TGTGCCATCAGTTCCGGAGCGAGGGAAGAAGAGACCCAGTACTTC
v_call: TRBV10-3
d_call: .
j_call: TRBJ2-5
clone_size: .

cdr3_aa: CATSRSPGQATYEQYF
cdr3_nt: TGTGCCACCAGCAGATCCCCCGGACAGGCGACCTACGAGCAGTACTTC
v_call: TRBV15
d_call: TRBD1
j_call: TRBJ2-7
clone_size: once

cdr3_aa: CSVEGTSVYNEQFF
cdr3_nt: TGCAGCGTTGAAGGGACTAGCGTGTACAATGAGCAGTTCTTC
v_call: TRBV29-1
d_call: TRBD2
j_call: TRBJ2-1
clone_size: .

cdr3_aa: CASSQGGTGGFGYTF
cdr3_nt: TGTGCCAGCAGCCAAGGAGGGACAGGGGGATTTGGCTACACCTTC
v_call: TRBV3-1/TRBV3-2
d_call: TRBD1
j_call: TRBJ1-2
clone_size: .

cdr3_aa: CAISEVQGHTIYF
cdr3_nt: TGTGCCATCAGTGAAGTACAGGGACACACCATATATTTT
v_call: TRBV10-3
d_call: .
j_call: TRBJ1-3
clone_size: .

cdr3_aa: CASSPMSPSTDTQYF
cdr3_nt: TGTGCCAGCAGTCCTATGAGCCCTAGCACAGATACGCAGTATTTT
v_call: TRBV28
d_call: .
j_call: TRBJ2-3
clone_size: .